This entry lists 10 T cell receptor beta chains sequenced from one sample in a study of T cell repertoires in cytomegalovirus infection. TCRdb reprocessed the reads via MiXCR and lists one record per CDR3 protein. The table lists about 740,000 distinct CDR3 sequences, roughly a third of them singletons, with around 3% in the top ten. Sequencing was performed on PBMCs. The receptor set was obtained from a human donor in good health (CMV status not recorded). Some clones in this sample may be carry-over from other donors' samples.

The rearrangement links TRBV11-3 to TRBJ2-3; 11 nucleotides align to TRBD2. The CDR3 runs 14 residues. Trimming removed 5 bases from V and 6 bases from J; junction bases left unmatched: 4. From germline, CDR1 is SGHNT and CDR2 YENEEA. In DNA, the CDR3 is TGTGCCAGCAGCCGCACTAGCGGGAGTGATACGCAGTATTTT. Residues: CASSRTSGSDTQYF.

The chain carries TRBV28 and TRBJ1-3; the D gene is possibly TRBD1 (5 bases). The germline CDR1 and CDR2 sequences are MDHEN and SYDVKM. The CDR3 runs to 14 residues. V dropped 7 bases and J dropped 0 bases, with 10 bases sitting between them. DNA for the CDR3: TGTGCCAGCATTTGGAGGGGCTCTGGAAACACCATATATTTT. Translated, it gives CASIWRGSGNTIYF.

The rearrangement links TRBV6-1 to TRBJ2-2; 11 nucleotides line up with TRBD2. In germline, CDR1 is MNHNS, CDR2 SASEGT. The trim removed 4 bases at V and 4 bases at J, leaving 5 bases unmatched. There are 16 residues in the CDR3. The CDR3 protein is CASSASGGLSTGELFF. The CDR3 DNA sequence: TGTGCCAGCAGTGCTAGCGGGGGGCTAAGCACCGGGGAGCTGTTTTTT.

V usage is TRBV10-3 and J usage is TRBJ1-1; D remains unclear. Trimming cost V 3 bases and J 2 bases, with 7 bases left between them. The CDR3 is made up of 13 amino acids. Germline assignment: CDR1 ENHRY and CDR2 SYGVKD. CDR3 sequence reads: CAISDFRNTEAFF. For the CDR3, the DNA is TGTGCCATCAGTGATTTCAGAAACACTGAAGCTTTCTTT.

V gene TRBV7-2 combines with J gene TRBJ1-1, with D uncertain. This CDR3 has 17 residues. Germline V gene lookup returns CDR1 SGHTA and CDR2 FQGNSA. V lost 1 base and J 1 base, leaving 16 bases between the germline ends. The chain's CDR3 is CASSLDIIAAKNTEAFF. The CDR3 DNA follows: TGTGCCAGCAGCTTAGATATTATAGCCGCTAAGAACACTGAAGCTTTCTTT.

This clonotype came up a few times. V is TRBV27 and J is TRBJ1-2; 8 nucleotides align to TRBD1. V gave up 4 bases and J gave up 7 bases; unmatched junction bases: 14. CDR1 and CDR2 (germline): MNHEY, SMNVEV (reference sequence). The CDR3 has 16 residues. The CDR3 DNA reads TGTGCCAGCAGTTCCCTCTCCGGGACAGGATTTGGTGGCTACACCTTC. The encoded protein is CASSSLSGTGFGGYTF.

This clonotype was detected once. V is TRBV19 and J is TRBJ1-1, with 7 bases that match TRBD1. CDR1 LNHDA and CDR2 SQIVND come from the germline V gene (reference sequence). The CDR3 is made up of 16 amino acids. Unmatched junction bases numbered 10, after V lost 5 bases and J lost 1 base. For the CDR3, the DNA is TGTGCCAGTAGTCCAACCCAACAGGGGAAGAACACTGAAGCTTTCTTT. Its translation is CASSPTQQGKNTEAFF.

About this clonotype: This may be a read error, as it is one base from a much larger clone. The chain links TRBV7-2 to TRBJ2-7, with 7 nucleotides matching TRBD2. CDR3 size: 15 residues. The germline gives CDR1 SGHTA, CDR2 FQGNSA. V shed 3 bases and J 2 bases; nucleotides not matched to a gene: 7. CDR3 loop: CASSLGGDEAYEQYF. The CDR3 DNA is TGTGCCAGCAGCTTGGGAGGGGACGAAGCCTACGAGCAGTACTTC. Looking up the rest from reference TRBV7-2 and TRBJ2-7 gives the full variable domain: GAGVSQSPSNKVTEKGKDVELRCDPISGHTALYWYRQSLGQGLEFLIYFQGNSAPDKSGLPSDRFSAERTGGSVSTLTIQRTQQEDSAVYLCASSLGGDEAYEQYFGPGTRLTVT.

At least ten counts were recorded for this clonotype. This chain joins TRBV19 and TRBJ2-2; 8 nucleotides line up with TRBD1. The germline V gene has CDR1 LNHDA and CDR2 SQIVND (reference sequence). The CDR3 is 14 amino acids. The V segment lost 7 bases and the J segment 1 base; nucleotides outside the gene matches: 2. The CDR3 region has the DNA TGTGCCAGTACCGACAGGGGGAACACCGGGGAGCTGTTTTTT. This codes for CASTDRGNTGELFF.

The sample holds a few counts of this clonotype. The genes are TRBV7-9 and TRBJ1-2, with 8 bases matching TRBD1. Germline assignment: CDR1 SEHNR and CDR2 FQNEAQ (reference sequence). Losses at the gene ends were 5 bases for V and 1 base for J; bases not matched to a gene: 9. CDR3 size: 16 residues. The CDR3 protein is CASSHMTGALNYGYTF. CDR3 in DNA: TGTGCCAGCAGCCACATGACAGGGGCCCTTAACTATGGCTACACCTTC.